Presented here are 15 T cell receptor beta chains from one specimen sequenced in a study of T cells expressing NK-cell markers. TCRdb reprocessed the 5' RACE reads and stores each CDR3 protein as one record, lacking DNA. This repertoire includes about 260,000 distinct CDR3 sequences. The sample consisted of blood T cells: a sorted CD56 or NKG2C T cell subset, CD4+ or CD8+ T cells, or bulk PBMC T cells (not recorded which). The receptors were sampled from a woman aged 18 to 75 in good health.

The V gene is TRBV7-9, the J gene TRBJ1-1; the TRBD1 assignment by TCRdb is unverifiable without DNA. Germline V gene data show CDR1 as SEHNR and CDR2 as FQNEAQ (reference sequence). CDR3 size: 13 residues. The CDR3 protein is CASSRGPGTEAFF.

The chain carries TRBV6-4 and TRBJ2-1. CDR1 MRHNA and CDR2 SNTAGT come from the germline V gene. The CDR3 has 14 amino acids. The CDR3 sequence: CASTPDSSYNEQFF.

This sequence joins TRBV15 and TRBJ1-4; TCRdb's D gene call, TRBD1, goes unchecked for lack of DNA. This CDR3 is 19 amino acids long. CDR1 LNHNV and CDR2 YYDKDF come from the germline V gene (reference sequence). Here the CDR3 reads CATSRDLAVRGTTNEKLFF.

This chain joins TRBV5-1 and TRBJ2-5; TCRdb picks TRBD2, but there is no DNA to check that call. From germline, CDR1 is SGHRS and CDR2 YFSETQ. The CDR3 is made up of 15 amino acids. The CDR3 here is CASNLAGGRQETQYF.

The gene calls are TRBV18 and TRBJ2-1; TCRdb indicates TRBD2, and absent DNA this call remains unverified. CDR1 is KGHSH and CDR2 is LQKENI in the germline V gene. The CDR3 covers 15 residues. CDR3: CASSPGVGSSDEQFF.

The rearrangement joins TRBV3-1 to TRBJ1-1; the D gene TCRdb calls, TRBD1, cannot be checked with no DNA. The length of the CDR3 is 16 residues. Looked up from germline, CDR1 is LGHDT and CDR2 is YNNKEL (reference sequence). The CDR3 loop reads CASSQADRVSNTEAFF.

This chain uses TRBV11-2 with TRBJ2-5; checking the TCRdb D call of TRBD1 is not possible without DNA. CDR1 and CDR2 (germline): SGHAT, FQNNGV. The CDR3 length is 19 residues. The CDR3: CASSFQLPSMAGDQETQYF.

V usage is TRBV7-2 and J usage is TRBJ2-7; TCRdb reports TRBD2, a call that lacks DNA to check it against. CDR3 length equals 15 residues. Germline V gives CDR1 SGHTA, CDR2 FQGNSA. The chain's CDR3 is CASSLSPLPPYEQYF.

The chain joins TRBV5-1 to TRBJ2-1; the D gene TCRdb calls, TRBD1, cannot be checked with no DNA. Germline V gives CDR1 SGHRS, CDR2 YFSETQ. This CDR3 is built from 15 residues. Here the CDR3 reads CASSLTGETYNEQFF.

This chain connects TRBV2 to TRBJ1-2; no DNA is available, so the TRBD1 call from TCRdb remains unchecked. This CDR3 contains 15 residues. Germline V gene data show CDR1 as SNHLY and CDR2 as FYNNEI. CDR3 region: CASRLDRLANYGYTF.

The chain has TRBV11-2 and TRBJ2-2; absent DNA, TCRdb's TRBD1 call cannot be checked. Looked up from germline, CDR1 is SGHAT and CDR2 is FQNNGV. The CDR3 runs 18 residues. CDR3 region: CASSLSFYDRSNTGELFF.

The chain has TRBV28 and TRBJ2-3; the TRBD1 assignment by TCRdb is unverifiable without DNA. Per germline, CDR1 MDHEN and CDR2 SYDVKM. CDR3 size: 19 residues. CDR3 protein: CASSFLPGQGSGYTDTQYF.

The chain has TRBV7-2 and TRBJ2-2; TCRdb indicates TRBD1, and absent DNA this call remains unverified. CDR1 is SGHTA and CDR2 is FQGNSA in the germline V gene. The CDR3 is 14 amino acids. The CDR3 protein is CASNPRTGAGELFF.

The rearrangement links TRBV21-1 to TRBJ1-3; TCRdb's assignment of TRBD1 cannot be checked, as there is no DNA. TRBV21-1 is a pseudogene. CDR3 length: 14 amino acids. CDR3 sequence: CASSRDGEGNTIYF.

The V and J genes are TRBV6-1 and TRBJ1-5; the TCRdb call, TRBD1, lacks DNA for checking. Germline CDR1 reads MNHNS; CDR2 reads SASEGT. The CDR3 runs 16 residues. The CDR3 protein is CASSKVGTGGGQPQHF.